One and the same sample provided the 7 T cell receptor beta chains below, sequenced in a study of breast tumors, draining lymph nodes, adjacent tissues. MiXCR, applied by TCRdb to the multiplex PCR reads, yields one record per CDR3 protein. The sample includes approximately 170,000 distinct CDR3 sequences, around a third of them seen just once. Axillary draining lymph nodes of breast cancer patients supplied the node samples. The sequencing input was axillary lymph node tissue. These receptors were taken from a female donor with breast cancer. Some clones in this sample may be carry-over from other donors' samples.

This clonotype appeared once. This chain connects TRBV6-1 to TRBJ1-1; D unresolved. The germline gives CDR1 MNHNS, CDR2 SASEGT. The V end lost 7 bases, the J end lost 5 bases, and 14 bases lay between the germline ends. CDR3 size: 13 residues. Here the CDR3 DNA reads TGTGCCAGCATGCGCGGGCCTTGGACTGAAGCTTTCTTT. It encodes CASMRGPWTEAFF.

This clonotype appeared a few times. This may be a read error: a much more frequent sequence differs by one nucleotide. The V gene is TRBV7-9, the J gene TRBJ2-2; no clear D. The CDR3 is 17 amino acids. Germline V lookup: CDR1 SEHNR, CDR2 FQNEAQ (reference sequence). The CDR3 reads CASSLISLQVMAGQLFF. CDR3 in DNA: TGTGCCAGCAGCTTAATTTCCCTCCAGGTTATGGCCGGGCAGCTGTTTTTT.

This clonotype was counted ten times or more. This sequence joins TRBV19 and TRBJ2-1, with unresolved D. This CDR3 spans 15 amino acids. Germline CDR1 LNHDA, CDR2 SQIVND (reference sequence). Trimming pared 2 bases from V and 1 base from J, leaving 9 bases between. This chain's CDR3 is CASSIMTVSYNEQFF. As DNA, the CDR3 is TGTGCCAGTAGTATAATGACGGTTTCCTACAATGAGCAGTTCTTC. Supplemented by reference TRBV19 and TRBJ2-1, the full variable domain reads DGGITQSPKYLFRKEGQNVTLSCEQNLNHDAMYWYRQDPGQGLRLIYYSQIVNDFQKGDIAEGYSVSREKKESFPLTVTSAQKNPTAFYLCASSIMTVSYNEQFFGPGTRLTVL.

The V call is TRBV7-9, the J call TRBJ2-5; D is possibly TRBD1 or TRBD2 (5 bases each). V was shortened by 11 bases and J by 7 bases, with 14 bases between the two germline ends. Germline V gene lookup returns CDR1 SEHNR and CDR2 FQNEAQ (reference sequence). The length of the CDR3 is 11 residues. CDR3 nucleotide sequence: TGTGCCTCGAGGGGTCGGAGGACCCAGTACTTC. Protein product: CASRGRRTQYF.

This clonotype was observed many times. V and J are TRBV6-5 and TRBJ1-5; 9 bases line up with TRBD1. Losses at the gene ends were 6 bases for V and 6 bases for J; bases not matched to a gene: 9. This CDR3 is 15 amino acids long. The germline V gene has CDR1 MNHEY and CDR2 SVGAGI. The CDR3 spells CASSETGGRSQPQHF. Here the CDR3 DNA reads TGTGCCAGCAGCGAAACAGGGGGCCGGAGTCAGCCCCAGCATTTT.

This clonotype has a count of ten or more. The CDR3 is CASSLAPVGFTHSPLHF. In DNA form, the CDR3 reads TGTGCCAGCAGCTTAGCACCGGTGGGGTTCACTCATTCACCCCTCCACTTT. The chain employs TRBV7-2 and TRBJ1-6; D gene unclear. V shed 0 bases and J shed 8 bases, with 17 bases lying between them. Per germline, CDR1 SGHTA and CDR2 FQGNSA. CDR3 length: 17 amino acids. Complete variable domain (other parts from reference TRBV7-2 and TRBJ1-6): GAGVSQSPSNKVTEKGKDVELRCDPISGHTALYWYRQSLGQGLEFLIYFQGNSAPDKSGLPSDRFSAERTGGSVSTLTIQRTQQEDSAVYLCASSLAPVGFTHSPLHFGNGTRLTVT.

Remarks on this clonotype: A much larger clone differs by one base, so this may be a read error. This chain joins TRBV6-5 and TRBJ1-4; the D is unclear. Looked up from germline, CDR1 is MNHEY and CDR2 is SVGAGI. This CDR3 has 16 residues. With 5 bases removed from V and 4 bases from J, the gap between germline ends came to 17 bases. CDR3: CASSHGRRQINEKLFF. The CDR3 nucleotides are TGTGCCAGCAGTCACGGGCGGCGGCAGATTAATGAAAAACTGTTTTTT.